The 31 T cell receptor beta chains below were found in one sample sequenced in a study of blood T cell repertoires in COVID-19. Some clones are missing from TCRdb's copy, which holds only in-frame ones; the method was immunoSEQ multiplex PCR. This sample carries 75,000 to 95,000 clones, approximately 80% of them seen once, and the ten largest clones take 18%. The material sequenced was peripheral blood. The receptors were gathered from an elderly man with active or convalescent COVID-19.

The chain is built from TRBV6-5 and TRBJ1-3, with a tentative D call TRBD1 (6 bases). V was cut by 2 bases and J by 0 bases, with 11 bases left in between. CDR3 length equals 16 residues. Germline lookup yields CDR1 MNHEY and CDR2 SVGAGI. CDR3 DNA: TGTGCCAGCAGTTACGAGCGGACAGCCTCTGGAAACACCATATATTTT. Translation gives CASSYERTASGNTIYF.

This clone was counted a single time. The chain couples TRBV7-9 to TRBJ1-3; D is unresolved. This CDR3 is 14 amino acids long. V shed 8 bases and J shed 0 bases, with 11 bases lying between them. In germline, CDR1 is SEHNR, CDR2 FQNEAQ (reference sequence). CDR3 DNA sequence: TGTGCCAGCGTGGGCCCAAGCTCTGGAAACACCATATATTTT. Translation: CASVGPSSGNTIYF.

CDR3 in amino acids: CASREESSGANVLTF. Here the CDR3 DNA reads TGTGCCAGCAGAGAGGAGAGCTCTGGGGCCAACGTCCTGACTTTC. This chain connects TRBV6-5 to TRBJ2-6; no reliable D call. Trimming removed 6 bases at V and 0 bases at J, with 9 bases between. CDR1 and CDR2 (germline): MNHEY, SVGAGI. This CDR3 contains 15 residues.

This chain uses TRBV20-1 with TRBJ1-1, with D possibly being TRBD1 (5 bases). The CDR3 length is 10 residues. With 7 bases removed from V and 3 bases from J, the gap between germline ends came to 6 bases. From germline, CDR1 is DFQATT and CDR2 SNEGSKA (reference sequence). The CDR3 nucleotides are TGCAGTGTAGGGGACACTGAAGCTTTCTTT. This sequence encodes CSVGDTEAFF.

Of note for this clone: The junction does not match germline at one end; this may be a read error. The chain is built from TRBV9 and TRBJ1-1; 10 nucleotides line up with TRBD1. The CDR3 totals 15 residues. Germline-derived CDR1 and CDR2 are SGDLS and YYNGEE. The CDR3 is CASSPTDRGRVITLF. CDR3 nucleotide sequence: TGTGCCAGCAGCCCTACCGACAGGGGGCGCGTAATTACTCTCTTT.

The chain combines TRBV3-1 (or the pseudogene TRBV3-2) with TRBJ2-4; possibly TRBD1 for D (6 bases). CDR3 length: 15 residues. Trimming took 4 bases from V and 5 from J, leaving 15 bases between them. The germline V gene encodes CDR1 LGHDT and CDR2 YNNKEL (reference sequence). The CDR3 protein is CASSLQGSPENIQYF. The CDR3 nucleotides read TGTGCCAGCAGCCTACAGGGCTCGCCCGAAAACATTCAGTACTTC.

The chain employs TRBV28 and TRBJ1-4, with no clear D. Germline V CDR1 and CDR2: MDHEN, SYDVKM. CDR3 size: 14 residues. V dropped 4 bases and J dropped 0 bases, with 6 bases sitting between them. The CDR3 loop reads CASSWAATNEKLFF. For the CDR3, the DNA is TGTGCCAGCAGTTGGGCAGCAACTAATGAAAAACTGTTTTTT. The variable domain in full, with the rest retrieved from reference TRBV28 and TRBJ1-4, is DVKVTQSSRYLVKRTGEKVFLECVQDMDHENMFWYRQDPGLGLRLIYFSYDVKMKEKGDIPEGYSVSREKKERFSLILESASTNQTSMYLCASSWAATNEKLFFGSGTQLSVL.

CDR3 sequence (DNA): TGCGCCAGCAGCTTGGCCACGGGGAACACCGGGGAGCTGTTTTTT. It codes for CASSLATGNTGELFF. This chain links TRBV5-1 with TRBJ2-2; D not certain. The CDR3 is 15 residues long. V was shortened by 0 bases and J by 1 base, with 7 bases between the two germline ends. Germline CDR1 is SGHRS and CDR2 is YFSETQ.

V gene TRBV6-1 combines with J gene TRBJ1-1, with 11 bases aligning to TRBD1. Germline V gene data show CDR1 as MNHNS and CDR2 as SASEGT. Unmatched junction bases numbered 10, after V lost 2 bases and J lost 2 bases. The CDR3 covers 18 residues. The CDR3 is CASSEFGQGASPNTEAFF. CDR3 bases: TGTGCCAGCAGTGAATTTGGACAGGGGGCTTCCCCCAACACTGAAGCTTTCTTT.

V and J are TRBV7-2 and TRBJ2-3; perhaps TRBD2 as D (6 bases). This CDR3 has 16 residues. CDR1 is SGHTA, CDR2 FQGNSA, per germline. V gave up 0 bases and J gave up 6 bases, with 16 bases separating them. DNA for the CDR3: TGTGCCAGCAGCTTAGCTTCAATGGGGGGTTCGGATACGCAGTATTTT. This sequence encodes CASSLASMGGSDTQYF.

The chain joins TRBV28 to TRBJ2-1, with 7 positions matching TRBD1. V lost 5 bases, J lost 9 bases, and 4 bases stayed unmatched. CDR3 length: 12 amino acids. Germline assignment: CDR1 MDHEN and CDR2 SYDVKM. This chain's CDR3 is CASSIRGSEQFF. DNA for the CDR3: TGTGCCAGCAGTATCAGGGGGAGTGAGCAGTTCTTC.

The chain carries TRBV11-2 and TRBJ1-1, with 7 bases that match TRBD1. Germline V gene lookup returns CDR1 SGHAT and CDR2 FQNNGV. The CDR3 has 14 amino acids. Trimming at V came to 2 bases and at J to 4 bases, leaving 4 bases not matched to a gene. CDR3 DNA: TGTGCCAGCAGCTTAACCTCAGGGGGCACTGAAGCTTTCTTT. Translating gives CASSLTSGGTEAFF.

The V call is TRBV19, the J call TRBJ2-3; 12 nucleotides align to TRBD2. The germline gives CDR1 LNHDA, CDR2 SQIVND (reference sequence). The CDR3 consists of 18 residues. With V trimmed by 5 bases and J by 5 bases, 14 bases remained unmatched. Here the CDR3 DNA reads TGTGCCAGTAGTCCCCTAGCGGGGGGGCTTGTTGGAAGAGATACGCAGTATTTT. Translating gives CASSPLAGGLVGRDTQYF.

V usage is TRBV10-3 and J usage is TRBJ2-7, with D maybe TRBD1 (5 bases). The CDR3 sequence is 11 residues long. Germline V gives CDR1 ENHRY, CDR2 SYGVKD. CDR3 protein: CAIIIPGACGV. The DNA for the CDR3 is TGTGCCATCATAATCCCTGGGGCTTGTGGCGTC.

This clone was counted a few times. This chain links TRBV7-2 with TRBJ2-3, with D perhaps matching TRBD2 (6 bases). Trimming stripped 7 bases from V and 3 bases from J, with 17 bases between. The CDR3 sequence is 15 residues long. The germline V gene has CDR1 SGHTA and CDR2 FQGNSA. CDR3 in DNA: TGTGCCAGCATCCAGGGTGGCGGGAAAACAGATACGCAGTATTTT. Encoded protein: CASIQGGGKTDTQYF.

The chain couples TRBV21-1 to TRBJ1-3; TRBD1 is the table's D call and was not checked against the DNA. TRBV21-1 has pseudogene status. The CDR3 loop spans 16 amino acids. The CDR3 sequence is CASTIKGRGSGNTIYF. The CDR3 DNA reads as TGTGCCAGCACAATAAAAGGCAGGGGCTCTGGAAACACCATATATTTT.

The CDR3 DNA follows: TGTGCCAGCAGTGACATCAGGGGGATAGACACCGGGGAGCTGTTTTTT. As protein: CASSDIRGIDTGELFF. This sequence joins TRBV6-1 and TRBJ2-2, with 7 nucleotides matching TRBD1. J gave up 3 bases and V 3 bases, and 7 bases lay outside the gene matches. Germline V gene sequence: CDR1 MNHNS, CDR2 SASEGT. This CDR3 contains 16 residues.

The rearrangement joins TRBV19 to TRBJ1-4; TRBD1 aligns across 7 bases. The CDR3 is 17 residues long. CDR1 LNHDA and CDR2 SQIVND come from the germline V gene (reference sequence). J gave up 4 bases and V 4 bases, and 12 bases lay outside the gene matches. CDR3 residues: CASSTYLRDRVNEKLFF. Written as DNA, the CDR3 is TGTGCCAGTAGTACTTATCTCCGGGACAGAGTTAATGAAAAACTGTTTTTT.

V and J are TRBV5-8 and TRBJ2-2; no definite D call. CDR3 length equals 16 residues. Germline CDR1 reads SGHTS; CDR2 reads YDEGEE. The V gene lost 1 base and the J gene lost 0 bases, with 10 bases spanning the gap. This CDR3 is CASSLIPFANTGELFF. CDR3 bases: TGTGCCAGCAGCTTGATCCCGTTCGCGAACACCGGGGAGCTGTTTTTT.

V gene TRBV19 combines with J gene TRBJ2-5; TRBD1 might be the D (5 bases). CDR1 is LNHDA and CDR2 is SQIVND in the germline V gene (reference sequence). The V end lost 5 bases, the J end lost 2 bases, and 9 bases lay between the germline ends. The CDR3 spans 13 residues. The CDR3 DNA is TGTGCCAGTAGTGCCCAGGGACAAGAGACCCAGTACTTC. The encoded protein is CASSAQGQETQYF.

V and J are TRBV6-1 and TRBJ1-5, with D tentatively TRBD1 (6 bases). Germline CDR1 and CDR2: MNHNS and SASEGT. V lost 0 bases to trimming and J lost 7 bases, with 13 bases between them. This CDR3 has 15 residues. This chain's CDR3 is CASSEAPGGRQPQHF. The CDR3 nucleotides are TGTGCCAGCAGTGAAGCGCCGGGGGGGCGGCAGCCCCAGCATTTT.

V and J are TRBV10-3 and TRBJ1-1; 10 bases are shared with TRBD1. V shed 4 bases and J 0 bases; nucleotides not matched to a gene: 5. CDR1 and CDR2 from the germline V gene are ENHRY and SYGVKD. This CDR3 contains 16 residues. This CDR3 reads CAISGGDRGVNTEAFF. The CDR3 nucleotides are TGTGCCATCAGTGGGGGGGACAGGGGCGTGAACACTGAAGCTTTCTTT.

The V gene is TRBV10-2, the J gene TRBJ1-1; TRBD1 matches 10 bases. J gave up 4 bases and V 6 bases, and 8 bases lay outside the gene matches. CDR3 length: 15 amino acids. Germline V CDR1 and CDR2: WSHSY, SAAADI. CDR3 DNA sequence: TGCGCCAGCAGGACCCGACAGGGGGCAAGCACTGAAGCTTTCTTT. Protein: CASRTRQGASTEAFF.

The rearrangement links TRBV7-2 to TRBJ2-4, with D possibly TRBD1 on 6 matching bases. V lost 5 bases to trimming and J lost 3 bases, with 14 bases between them. The CDR3 loop spans 15 amino acids. From germline, CDR1 is SGHTA and CDR2 FQGNSA. DNA of the CDR3: TGTGCCAGCAGCCCGAACAGAGGGGGCAAAAACATTCAGTACTTC. Protein: CASSPNRGGKNIQYF.

This chain links TRBV5-1 with TRBJ1-2, with D possibly TRBD1 on 5 matching bases. V was shortened by 1 base and J by 0 bases, with 10 bases between the two germline ends. The CDR3 extends over 15 amino acids. Germline values: CDR1 SGHRS, CDR2 YFSETQ. In DNA form, the CDR3 reads TGCGCCAGCAGCTTGAGGCCAGGGACTAACTATGGCTACACCTTC. It translates to CASSLRPGTNYGYTF.

The chain has TRBV5-5 and TRBJ1-1, with D tentatively TRBD1 (5 bases). The CDR3 contains 14 residues. Germline V gene data show CDR1 as SGHKS and CDR2 as YYEKEE (reference sequence). Trimming stripped 0 bases from V and 10 bases from J, with 16 bases between. The CDR3 DNA reads TGTGCCAGCAGCTTGGGGGGCCGCGTAGGTCGAGCTTTCTTT. Protein sequence: CASSLGGRVGRAFF.

This clone has only a few counts. The chain links TRBV28 to TRBJ1-6; 7 nucleotides agree with TRBD1. Germline loops: CDR1 MDHEN, CDR2 SYDVKM. This CDR3 is 17 amino acids long. V lost 5 bases, J lost 5 bases, and 12 bases stayed unmatched. The CDR3 loop reads CASSLPPTGSNNSPLHF. The CDR3 DNA reads TGTGCCAGCAGTCTGCCCCCGACAGGGTCCAATAATTCACCCCTCCACTTT.

This rearrangement joins TRBV7-2 to TRBJ1-2, with D perhaps TRBD1 (5 bases). V was shortened by 4 bases and J by 8 bases, with 20 bases between the two germline ends. The CDR3 consists of 15 residues. The germline V gene encodes CDR1 SGHTA and CDR2 FQGNSA. CDR3 sequence (DNA): TGTGCCAGCAGCTCGAACGCCCTGACAGTTTCAGGCTACACCTTC. The encoded protein is CASSSNALTVSGYTF.

This rearrangement joins TRBV5-4 to TRBJ2-3, with TRBD2 matching 10 bases. The germline V gene has CDR1 SGHNT and CDR2 YYREEE (reference sequence). The CDR3 extends over 17 amino acids. The V gene end was trimmed by 1 base and the J gene end by 4 bases; junction bases not matched to a gene: 9. For the CDR3, the DNA is TGTGCCAGCAGCTTGATTTTGCTAGCGGGAGTGTCAGATACGCAGTATTTT. Translation gives CASSLILLAGVSDTQYF.

The CDR3 region is CASSFVAGAREQYV. The DNA for the CDR3 is TGTGCCAGCAGCTTCGTTGCAGGGGCGCGGGAGCAGTACGTC. The chain combines TRBV5-6 with TRBJ2-7; D might be TRBD1 (6 bases). V was cut by 2 bases and J by 7 bases, with 16 bases left in between. The CDR3 has 14 residues. Looked up from germline, CDR1 is SGHDT and CDR2 is YYEEEE.

This chain links TRBV12-5 with TRBJ1-5; D is uncertain. Germline assignment: CDR1 LGHNT and CDR2 FRNRAP. V lost 5 bases to trimming and J lost 3 bases, with 2 bases between them. The CDR3 spans 11 residues. In nucleotides, the CDR3 is TGTGCTAGTGGTCACAATCAGCCCCAGCATTTT. Protein product: CASGHNQPQHF.